What follows are 21 T cell receptor beta chains derived from one specimen sequenced in a study of T cells in narcolepsy. Produced via immunoSEQ multiplex PCR; TCRdb's table is partial and in-frame only. The sample contains some 19,000 clones, 86% of which appear only once. The specimen was memory (CD45RA-) CD4+ T cells from blood. The receptors derive from a human donor in good health.

The CDR3, as DNA: TGTGCCAGCAGAGTACTTTTACCCCACAATGAGCAGTTCTTC. It specifies CASRVLLPHNEQFF. The chain couples TRBV6-1 to TRBJ2-1, with D unclear. Trimming took off 6 bases at V and 5 bases at J, with 14 bases between the two ends. From germline, CDR1 is MNHNS and CDR2 SASEGT. There are 14 residues in the CDR3.

This chain links TRBV18 with TRBJ1-5, with TRBD1 matching over 10 bases. The ends lost 0 bases at V and 6 bases at J; junction bases unmatched: 2. The CDR3 runs 15 residues. Germline values: CDR1 KGHSH, CDR2 LQKENI. This CDR3 reads CASSPPGQGTQPQHF. In nucleotides, the CDR3 is TGTGCCAGCTCACCACCGGGACAGGGGACTCAGCCCCAGCATTTT.

The chain couples TRBV29-1 to TRBJ2-5; D tentatively fits TRBD1 or TRBD2 (5 bases each). V was pared by 4 bases and J by 2 bases, with 14 bases between. The CDR3 is 14 amino acids. Germline CDR1 is SQVTM and CDR2 is ANQGSEA. The CDR3 sequence is CSVGTGGGQETQYF. In nucleotides, the CDR3 is TGCAGCGTTGGTACTGGTGGGGGACAAGAGACCCAGTACTTC. The full variable domain, rest sourced from reference TRBV29-1 and TRBJ2-5, is SAVISQKPSRDICQRGTSLTIQCQVDSQVTMMFWYRQQPGQSLTLIATANQGSEATYESGFVIDKFPISRPNLTFSTLTVSNMSPEDSSIYLCSVGTGGGQETQYFGPGTRLLVL.

The J gene is TRBJ2-1, the V gene TRBV7-2, with a weak D call TRBD2 (7 bases). This CDR3 is 17 amino acids long. With 8 bases removed from V and 9 bases from J, the gap between germline ends came to 29 bases. Germline V gene data show CDR1 as SGHTA and CDR2 as FQGNSA. CDR3 region: CASWGGPSQRVTGEQFF. The CDR3 region has the DNA TGTGCCAGCTGGGGGGGCCCCTCTCAGAGAGTTACCGGTGAGCAGTTCTTC.

This chain uses TRBV19 with TRBJ1-5; D gene unclear. Trimming took off 8 bases at V and 0 bases at J, with 11 bases between the two ends. CDR1 is LNHDA, CDR2 SQIVND, per germline (reference sequence). The CDR3 contains 14 residues. The CDR3 protein is CASSGSYSNQPQHF. CDR3 coding DNA: TGTGCCAGTTCGGGGAGCTATAGCAATCAGCCCCAGCATTTT.

This clone showed up just once. The chain has TRBV6-5 and TRBJ2-7, with D perhaps matching TRBD2 (6 bases). Germline V gives CDR1 MNHEY, CDR2 SVGAGI. Trimming removed 2 bases at V and 4 bases at J, with 18 bases between. The CDR3 contains 16 residues. The CDR3 protein is CASSYGRNAGRYEQYF. The CDR3 DNA sequence: TGTGCCAGCAGTTACGGCCGCAACGCGGGGAGATACGAGCAGTACTTC.

The V and J genes are TRBV6-6 and TRBJ1-2, with D unresolved. Germline V lookup: CDR1 MNHNY, CDR2 SVGAGI (reference sequence). CDR3 length equals 14 residues. V was clipped by 6 bases and J by 4 bases, with 15 bases between them. The CDR3 bases are TGTGCCAGCAGGCCCACGGCCGTAGGCTATGGCTACACCTTC. Encoded protein: CASRPTAVGYGYTF.

The chain employs TRBV5-1 and TRBJ2-1; D perhaps matches TRBD2 (5 bases). CDR1 is SGHRS, CDR2 YFSETQ, per germline. The CDR3 has 15 residues. Deletions cut 1 base from V and 5 bases from J, with 13 bases between. CDR3 protein: CASSLSSGFHNEQFF. The CDR3 DNA reads TGCGCCAGCAGCTTGAGTTCGGGGTTTCACAATGAGCAGTTCTTC.

The chain is built from TRBV6-6 and TRBJ1-5; D may be TRBD1 (6 bases). The CDR3 runs 13 residues. CDR1 is MNHNY, CDR2 SVGAGI, per germline (reference sequence). V was trimmed by 7 bases and J by 3 bases, leaving 10 bases between them. The CDR3 DNA follows: TGTGCCAGCAACAGGGCAATCAATCAGCCCCAGCATTTT. Translation gives CASNRAINQPQHF.

The chain has TRBV7-9 and TRBJ1-4, with no clear D. V lost 1 base to trimming and J lost 3 bases, with 6 bases between them. CDR1 is SEHNR, CDR2 FQNEAQ, per germline (reference sequence). The CDR3 loop spans 14 amino acids. CDR3 sequence: CASSLGAANEKLFF. In DNA, the CDR3 is TGTGCCAGCAGCTTAGGAGCGGCTAATGAAAAACTGTTTTTT.

J is TRBJ2-5 and V is TRBV11-3, with D possibly being TRBD2 (6 bases). The closer fit of TRBJ2-7 to the DNA end suggests the J call may be wrong. Germline V gene sequence: CDR1 SGHNT, CDR2 YENEEA. This CDR3 has 14 residues. The CDR3, as DNA: TGTGCCAGCAGCTTACGGCGGGGCTCCTACGAGCAGTACTTC. It encodes CASSLRRGSYEQYF.

The chain combines TRBV12-5 with TRBJ2-1; 8 bases agree with TRBD2. With V trimmed by 5 bases and J by 15 bases, 9 bases remained unmatched. Per the germline V gene, CDR1 is LGHNT and CDR2 is FRNRAP. The CDR3 loop spans 12 amino acids. CDR3 nucleotides: TGTGCTAGTGGTCCCCATAGCGGGGCGCCGTTCTTC. This codes for CASGPHSGAPFF.

This clone was detected only once. The chain uses TRBV7-9 and TRBJ1-2, with 7 bases identical to TRBD1. Germline assignment: CDR1 SEHNR and CDR2 FQNEAQ (reference sequence). CDR3 length: 14 amino acids. Trimming removed 1 base from V and 4 bases from J; junction bases left unmatched: 3. The CDR3 sequence: CASSLGDSFYGYTF. The CDR3 DNA sequence: TGTGCCAGCAGCTTAGGGGACAGTTTCTATGGCTACACCTTC.

This clone was detected once. V usage is TRBV18 and J usage is TRBJ2-1; 13 bases match TRBD2. Unmatched junction bases numbered 11, after V lost 5 bases and J lost 4 bases. Germline lookup yields CDR1 KGHSH and CDR2 LQKENI. This CDR3 contains 18 residues. DNA for the CDR3: TGTGCCAGCTCAGTCAACGCCGGGACTAGCGGGGCATACAATGAGCAGTTCTTC. Translated: CASSVNAGTSGAYNEQFF.

The chain is built from TRBV19 and TRBJ1-5; TRBD1 agrees at 7 bases. V lost 2 bases to trimming and J lost 8 bases; unmatched junction nucleotides: 12. Germline V gene lookup returns CDR1 LNHDA and CDR2 SQIVND (reference sequence). CDR3 length equals 16 residues. The CDR3 sequence is CASSIRADRPWEPQHF. The CDR3 region has the DNA TGTGCCAGTAGTATAAGAGCGGACAGGCCGTGGGAGCCCCAGCATTTT.

This clone was found a few times. The chain employs TRBV25-1 and TRBJ1-1; D may be TRBD1 (5 bases). CDR3 length equals 13 residues. The V gene lost 5 bases and the J gene lost 10 bases, with 17 bases spanning the gap. Per germline, CDR1 MGHDK and CDR2 SYGVNS. As DNA, the CDR3 is TGTGCCAGCAGTCTAACCGGGACGGCGGGAGCTTTCTTT. It encodes CASSLTGTAGAFF.

This rearrangement joins TRBV5-5 to TRBJ2-3; 8 bases agree with TRBD1. Germline CDR1 is SGHKS and CDR2 is YYEKEE (reference sequence). V lost 4 bases and J lost 1; bases outside the gene matches: 2. This CDR3 spans 14 amino acids. The CDR3 nucleotides are TGTGCCAGCAGCGCGGACAGGGGCACAGATACGCAGTATTTT. It codes for CASSADRGTDTQYF.

The V gene is TRBV25-1, the J gene TRBJ2-3, with 13 bases identical to TRBD2. The CDR3 has 17 residues. Germline loops: CDR1 MGHDK, CDR2 SYGVNS. V lost 6 bases, J lost 4 bases, and 10 bases stayed unmatched. For the CDR3, the DNA is TGTGCCAGCAGCCCTAAACTAGCGGGAGGGGTAGCAGATACGCAGTATTTT. Its protein is CASSPKLAGGVADTQYF.

CDR3 coding DNA: TGTGCCAGCAGCAAAGCCGCCCGGGGGGCGAGGGGAAACACCATATATTTT. It yields the protein CASSKAARGARGNTIYF. The chain couples TRBV21-1 to TRBJ1-3. TRBV21-1 is a known pseudogene. The CDR3 is 17 residues long.

The J gene is TRBJ2-5, the V gene TRBV5-1; TRBD1 or TRBD2 may be the D gene (6 bases each). Germline CDR1 is SGHRS and CDR2 is YFSETQ. The CDR3 has 14 amino acids. Trimming shortened V by 0 bases and J by 5 bases, and 11 bases separated the two germline ends. The CDR3 protein is CASSLEGGRETQYF. The CDR3 bases are TGCGCCAGCAGCTTGGAGGGGGGCCGGGAGACCCAGTACTTC.

V is TRBV11-3 and J is TRBJ2-7; 13 nucleotides align to TRBD2. Germline-derived CDR1 and CDR2 are SGHNT and YENEEA. After removal of 6 bases from V and 7 bases from J, the junction contained 9 bases not matched to a gene. CDR3 length: 15 amino acids. The CDR3 DNA is TGTGCCAGCAGTACTACTAGCGGGAGGGCTATTGAGCAGTACTTC. This encodes CASSTTSGRAIEQYF.